The clone carrying this TCR beta chain is a singleton in its sample. The germline V gene encodes CDR1 MDHEN and CDR2 SYDVKM. This CDR3 has 15 amino acids. The V gene lost 2 bases and the J gene lost 7 bases, with 14 bases spanning the gap. These data are taken from a study of blood T cell repertoires in COVID-19. On the study more broadly: Samples came from the United States, Italy and Spain, spanning acute and convalescent COVID-19. PBMCs, B-cell-depleted T cells, or T cells provided the cDNA or gDNA that made up the material.

The method was immunoSEQ multiplex PCR; TCRdb's version includes in-frame clones alone and lacks a portion of them. This repertoire shows roughly 77,000 clones, roughly 78% found once; its top ten account for around 27%. This receptor was identified in a man aged 60 to 75 with active or convalescent COVID-19. Sequencing used peripheral blood. V is TRBV28 and J is TRBJ2-2, with D possibly being TRBD2 (7 bases). Here the CDR3 reads CASSLGGAEVGELFF. The CDR3 region has the DNA TGTGCCAGCAGTTTAGGGGGGGCCGAGGTCGGGGAGCTGTTTTTT.